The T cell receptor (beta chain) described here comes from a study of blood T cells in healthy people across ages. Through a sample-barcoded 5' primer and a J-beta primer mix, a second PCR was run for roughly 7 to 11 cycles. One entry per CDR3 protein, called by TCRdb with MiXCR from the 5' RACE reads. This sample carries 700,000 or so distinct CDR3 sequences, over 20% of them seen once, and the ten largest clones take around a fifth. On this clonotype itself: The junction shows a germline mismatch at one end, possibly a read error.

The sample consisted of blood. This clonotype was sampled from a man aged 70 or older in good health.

DNA of the CDR3: TGTGCCACCAGTGACCCAGGTTTTTCTGAAGTTTTCTTT. It encodes CATSDPGFSEVFF. The rearrangement uses TRBV24-1 and TRBJ1-1, with D unresolved. Germline loops: CDR1 KGHDR, CDR2 SFDVKD. The CDR3 consists of 13 residues.